This T cell receptor (beta chain) was documented in a study of early T cells in non-severe SARS-CoV-2 infection. Study context: It was bulk RNA from unsorted whole blood that was sequenced, and the chains were unpaired.

Study-wide results and caveats: VDJdb matches were skewed toward anti-spike CD8 T cell responses.

This clonotype occurred a few times. Antigen: not known. Individual cDNA molecules carried attached unique molecular identifiers. TCRdb called the 5' RACE reads again in MiXCR, with one record for every CDR3 protein. The table records over 45,000 distinct CDR3 sequences, 5.5% to 6.5% of them present only once. The CDR3 runs 14 residues. Germline CDR1 is PRHDT and CDR2 is FYEKMQ (reference sequence). V lost 7 bases and J lost 5; bases outside the gene matches: 5. This clonotype originated in an adult who was a healthcare worker with PCR-confirmed SARS-CoV-2 infection or an uninfected control (not recorded which). The material sequenced was whole blood. The chain uses TRBV13 and TRBJ2-3; 11 nucleotides align to TRBD2. Here the CDR3 reads CASTLGTSGDTQYF. The CDR3 DNA reads TGTGCCAGCACCCTGGGGACTAGCGGAGATACGCAGTATTTT.